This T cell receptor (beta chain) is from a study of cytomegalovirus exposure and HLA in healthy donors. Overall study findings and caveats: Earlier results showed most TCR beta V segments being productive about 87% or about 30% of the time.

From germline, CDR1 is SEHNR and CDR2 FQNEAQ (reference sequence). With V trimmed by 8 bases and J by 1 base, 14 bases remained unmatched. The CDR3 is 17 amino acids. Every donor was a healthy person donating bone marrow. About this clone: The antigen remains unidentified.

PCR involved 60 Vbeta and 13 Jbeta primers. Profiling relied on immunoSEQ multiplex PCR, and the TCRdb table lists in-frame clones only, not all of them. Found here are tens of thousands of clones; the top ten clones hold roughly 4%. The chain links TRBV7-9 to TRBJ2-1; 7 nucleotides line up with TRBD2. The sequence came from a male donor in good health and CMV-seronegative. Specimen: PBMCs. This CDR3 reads CASAGEGSGPSYNEQFF. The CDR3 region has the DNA TGTGCCAGCGCGGGGGAAGGCAGCGGGCCTTCCTACAATGAGCAGTTCTTC.